This T cell receptor beta chain is drawn from a study of radiotherapy plus CTLA-4 blockade in lung cancer. Using immunoSEQ multiplex PCR, the repertoire was profiled, and TCRdb retains in-frame clones only, with some absent. The table has 95,000 to 150,000 clones, over 80% seen once; the top ten hold 5.5% to 8.5%. The V end lost 2 bases, the J end lost 8 bases, and 15 bases lay between the germline ends. The CDR3 sequence is 14 residues long. CDR1 is SEHNR and CDR2 is FQNEAQ in the germline V gene (reference sequence). The sequence was obtained from a human donor with non-small cell lung cancer that progressed on radiotherapy plus ipilimumab. J is TRBJ1-2 and V is TRBV7-9; the D gene is possibly TRBD1 (6 bases). Here the sequenced sample was peripheral blood, taken from a patient treated with radiotherapy plus ipilimumab. The DNA for the CDR3 is TGTGCCAGCAGCTTACAGGGGACCTGGGGGGGCTACACCTTC. Its translation is CASSLQGTWGGYTF.